These 2 T cell receptor beta chains were all obtained from the same sample, sequenced in a study of T cell repertoires in urothelial bladder cancer. Sequencing was performed with immunoSEQ multiplex PCR; in TCRdb, only in-frame clones are kept and a portion is missing. The sample consists of 13,000 or so clones, 66% of them appearing once. What was sequenced was tumor-infiltrating cells from bladder cancer. The receptor source for this set is a human donor with urothelial carcinoma.

The table lists this clone with a few counts. The chain carries TRBV30 and TRBJ2-2; TRBD1 matches at 10 bases. CDR3 length: 14 amino acids. Germline V gene sequence: CDR1 GTSNPN, CDR2 SVGIG (reference sequence). V lost 5 bases and J lost 6; bases outside the gene matches: 6. The CDR3 here is CAWGRGTGAGELFF. CDR3 sequence (DNA): TGTGCCTGGGGTCGCGGGACAGGGGCCGGGGAGCTGTTTTTT.

V and J are TRBV21-1 and TRBJ1-1; TRBD1, the table's D call, was not compared with the DNA. TRBV21-1 is an annotated pseudogene. This CDR3 has 16 amino acids. The CDR3 DNA follows: TGTGCCAGCAGCAAAGTAAAGACAGAAATGAACACTGAAGCTTTCTTT. Protein product: CASSKVKTEMNTEAFF.